This T cell receptor (beta chain) was found in a study of graft-versus-host responses after intestinal transplantation. Whole-study results and caveats: Within the allografts of patients who had graft-donor T cell macrochimerism, graft-versus-host to host-versus-graft clonal ratios were high. Present in recipient marrow, GvH clones included some that appeared first in ileum or blood.

About this clone: Its antigen is not identified.

The V segment lost 7 bases and the J segment 9 bases; nucleotides outside the gene matches: 11. CDR1 is MNHEY and CDR2 is SVGAGI in the germline V gene. The CDR3 extends over 13 amino acids. The method was immunoSEQ multiplex PCR; TCRdb's version includes in-frame clones alone and lacks a portion of them. The repertoire holds tens of thousands of clones, with almost 95% as singletons. The chain is built from TRBV6-5 and TRBJ1-1, with TRBD1 matching over 7 bases. This sample comprised unstimulated CD4+ T cells sorted from spleen or lymph node cells, obtained before transplant. The TCR comes from a human donor who was the organ donor for an intestinal transplant. CDR3 sequence reads: CASNEHRGLKAFF. CDR3 nucleotides: TGTGCCAGCAACGAACACAGGGGACTCAAAGCTTTCTTT.